The 14 T cell receptor beta chains below were found in one sample sequenced in a study of spatial heterogeneity in lung cancer. The study, taken as a whole, reports: The study found that expanded intratumoral alpha and beta TCR counts tracked tumor mutation counts.

For these receptors, no antigen is known. TCRdb fed the 5' RACE reads into MiXCR, producing one record per CDR3 protein. The table lists about 20,000 distinct CDR3 sequences, 4.5% to 7% of them singletons. Stated time point: sample taken at primary tumor resection. This sample comprised lung tumor tissue, obtained at surgery. These TCRs come from a female donor with early-stage non-small cell lung cancer.

This clonotype was counted at least ten times. This rearrangement joins TRBV6-5 to TRBJ1-2, with D perhaps matching TRBD1 (6 bases). The germline V and J ends were trimmed by 4 bases and 3 bases, with 15 bases remaining between them. CDR1 and CDR2 from the germline V gene are MNHEY and SVGAGI. This CDR3 region has 15 residues. The CDR3: CASSSGHLRYYGYTF. DNA of the CDR3: TGTGCCAGCAGTTCGGGACACCTAAGATACTATGGCTACACCTTC.

Ten or more counts support this clonotype. The chain employs TRBV29-1 and TRBJ1-2; no firm D call. Germline lookup yields CDR1 SQVTM and CDR2 ANQGSEA. This CDR3 region has 11 residues. V was trimmed by 4 bases and J by 10 bases, leaving 13 bases between them. The CDR3 DNA reads as TGCAGCGTTGTGCAGTCGGCTGACTACACCTTC. Encoded protein: CSVVQSADYTF.

This clonotype was counted many times. The chain uses TRBV4-2 and TRBJ2-7, with TRBD2 matching over 12 bases. V shed 3 bases and J 4 bases; nucleotides not matched to a gene: 4. Per germline, CDR1 LGHNA and CDR2 YNFKEQ. The CDR3 loop spans 15 amino acids. The CDR3 DNA sequence: TGTGCCAGCAGCCAGGAGACTAGCGGGAGTTACGAGCAGTACTTC. It encodes CASSQETSGSYEQYF.

At least ten counts were recorded for this clonotype. CDR3 in amino acids: CSASGKEHYNEQFF. In nucleotides, the CDR3 is TGCAGTGCTAGTGGGAAAGAGCACTACAATGAGCAGTTCTTC. The chain combines TRBV20-1 with TRBJ2-1; D not certain. V was shortened by 3 bases and J by 3 bases, with 12 bases between the two germline ends. This CDR3 comprises 14 residues. The germline gives CDR1 DFQATT, CDR2 SNEGSKA (reference sequence).

This clonotype was counted at least ten times. This chain uses TRBV11-2 with TRBJ2-2, with 10 bases aligning to TRBD2. Unmatched junction bases numbered 10, after V lost 5 bases and J lost 1 base. Germline V lookup: CDR1 SGHAT, CDR2 FQNNGV. CDR3 length: 18 amino acids. The CDR3 reads CASSVAPLAGRNTGELFF. The CDR3 coding sequence is TGTGCCAGCAGCGTCGCGCCACTAGCGGGAAGGAACACCGGGGAGCTGTTTTTT.

By share, this clonotype counts as medium-sized. The V gene is TRBV29-1, the J gene TRBJ2-5, with 8 bases that match TRBD2. This CDR3 is built from 14 residues. The germline CDR1 and CDR2 sequences are SQVTM and ANQGSEA. J lost 7 bases, V lost 2 bases, and 9 bases had no gene match. The CDR3 DNA follows: TGCAGCGTTGAATCGTCGGGAGGGCCGGGGACCCAGTACTTC. Protein product: CSVESSGGPGTQYF.

This clonotype has a count of ten or more. The chain combines TRBV20-1 with TRBJ2-3; no clear D. Germline CDR1 is DFQATT and CDR2 is SNEGSKA (reference sequence). Trimming removed 3 bases at V and 4 bases at J, with 8 bases between. The CDR3 is 12 residues long. The CDR3 bases are TGCAGTGCTAGGCCCCAGGCAGATACGCAGTATTTT. Its translation: CSARPQADTQYF.

This clonotype was counted many times. This chain joins TRBV27 and TRBJ1-1; possible D gene TRBD1, 5 bases. Trimming left V 5 bases short and J 4 bases short, with 17 bases between. This CDR3 contains 15 residues. CDR1 and CDR2 from the germline V gene are MNHEY and SMNVEV (reference sequence). The DNA of the CDR3 is TGTGCCAGCAGTCGTCGGGACTCCGGGAGCACTGAAGCTTTCTTT. As protein: CASSRRDSGSTEAFF.

This clonotype was found many times. The chain recombines TRBV2 with TRBJ2-4; D is unclear. The CDR3 is made up of 17 amino acids. The V end was cut by 0 bases, the J end by 1 base, with 13 bases between. Germline loops: CDR1 SNHLY, CDR2 FYNNEI. The CDR3 sequence is CASSEAQLFEAKNIQYF. Here the CDR3 DNA reads TGTGCCAGCAGTGAAGCACAGCTATTTGAGGCCAAAAACATTCAGTACTTC.

This clonotype was seen ten or more times. This rearrangement joins TRBV7-9 to TRBJ2-1, with TRBD2 matching over 8 bases. Germline CDR1 SEHNR, CDR2 FQNEAQ (reference sequence). This CDR3 has 18 residues. Trimming cost V 0 bases and J 2 bases; bases outside gene matches: 9. The CDR3: CASSLARGSGTTYNEQFF. CDR3 sequence (DNA): TGTGCCAGCAGCTTAGCGCGAGGTAGCGGGACAACCTACAATGAGCAGTTCTTC. Looking up the rest from reference TRBV7-9 and TRBJ2-1 gives the full variable domain: DTGVSQNPRHKITKRGQNVTFRCDPISEHNRLYWYRQTLGQGPEFLTYFQNEAQLEKSRLLSDRFSAERPKGSFSTLEIQRTEQGDSAMYLCASSLARGSGTTYNEQFFGPGTRLTVL.

This clonotype was picked up many times. The chain links TRBV5-1 to TRBJ2-1, with TRBD2 as a possible D gene (5 bases). V lost 2 bases and J 10 bases, leaving 16 bases between the germline ends. The germline gives CDR1 SGHRS, CDR2 YFSETQ. CDR3 length: 14 residues. CDR3 bases: TGCGCCAGCAGCTTCCCCGGACCTAGCAGGGAGCAGTTCTTC. It codes for CASSFPGPSREQFF.

In its sample, this clonotype was seen a few times. This CDR3 is CASSLRRDTEAFF. CDR3 DNA: TGCGCCAGCAGCTTGAGGCGCGACACTGAAGCTTTCTTT. This chain links TRBV5-1 with TRBJ1-1; no firm D call. CDR3 length equals 13 residues. V dropped 1 base and J dropped 3 bases, with 7 bases sitting between them. CDR1 SGHRS and CDR2 YFSETQ come from the germline V gene. Supplemented by reference TRBV5-1 and TRBJ1-1, the full variable domain reads KAGVTQTPRYLIKTRGQQVTLSCSPISGHRSVSWYQQTPGQGLQFLFEYFSETQRNKGNFPGRFSGRQFSNSRSEMNVSTLELGDSALYLCASSLRRDTEAFFGQGTRLTVV.

The V gene is TRBV12-3 or TRBV12-4, the J gene TRBJ1-1, with D tentatively TRBD1 (5 bases). The CDR3 has 14 amino acids. Trimming removed 5 bases from V and 5 bases from J, with 15 bases in between. CDR3 amino acids: CASSPTGGGTEAFF. The CDR3 region has the DNA TGTGCCAGCAGTCCTACAGGTGGGGGGACTGAAGCTTTCTTT.

The chain is built from TRBV12-5 and TRBJ1-6, with D possibly being TRBD1 (6 bases). The CDR3 covers 15 residues. The germline V gene encodes CDR1 LGHNT and CDR2 FRNRAP. Deletions cut 5 bases from V and 8 bases from J, with 16 bases between. For the CDR3, the DNA is TGTGCTAGTGGTCTCGTACAGGGCGGAGATTCACCCCTCCACTTT. This gives the protein CASGLVQGGDSPLHF. Variable domain in full (rest from reference TRBV12-5 and TRBJ1-6): DARVTQTPRHKVTEMGQEVTMRCQPILGHNTVFWYRQTMMQGLELLAYFRNRAPLDDSGMPKDRFSAEMPDATLATLKIQPSEPRDSAVYFCASGLVQGGDSPLHFGNGTRLTVT.